The clone carrying this T cell receptor beta chain was seen more than once but under ten times. The antigen remains unidentified. Two oligonucleotides, mixed equimolar, formed the beta constant-region primer covering TRBC1 and TRBC2. TCRdb reanalysed the UMI-ligation and nested PCR reads using MiXCR and keeps one entry per CDR3 protein. Among 140,000 to 150,000 distinct CDR3 sequences listed, over 15% were seen once. V shed 0 bases and J shed 1 base, with 18 bases lying between them. Germline V gene lookup returns CDR1 DFQATT and CDR2 SNEGSKA (reference sequence). The length of the CDR3 is 17 residues. The record originates from a study of naive and memory T cell subsets. Study findings and constraints: In naive cells, over 90% of TCR sequences were seen only once. Findings for naive and memory subsets could not be checked against ground truth.

Four subsets defined by CD45RA and CD27 were sorted after CD3, CD4, CD8 and live/dead staining. V and J are TRBV20-1 and TRBJ1-1, with a tentative D call TRBD1 (5 bases). The TCR comes from a human donor in good health. Sequenced sample: naive CD4+ T cells from blood. The CDR3 DNA sequence: TGCAGTGCTAGAGATTTCGGGGGAGTTTGGAGGAACACTGAAGCTTTCTTT. It encodes CSARDFGGVWRNTEAFF.